These 9 T cell receptor beta chains originate from one sample sequenced in a study of blood T cell repertoires in COVID-19. The repertoire was sequenced with immunoSEQ multiplex PCR; TCRdb's copy has only in-frame clones and lacks some. The table includes about 73,000 clones, approximately 80% detected once. The material sequenced was peripheral blood. The receptor set was obtained from a man older than 75 with active or convalescent COVID-19.

The rearrangement uses TRBV6-6 and TRBJ2-5; TRBD1 is a possible D gene (6 bases). Germline assignment: CDR1 MNHNY and CDR2 SVGAGI (reference sequence). The CDR3 has 13 amino acids. V dropped 6 bases and J dropped 1 base, with 9 bases sitting between them. The CDR3 coding sequence is TGTGCCAGCAGGAAGGACAGCCAAGAGACCCAGTACTTC. This encodes CASRKDSQETQYF.

The chain carries TRBV12-5 and TRBJ2-2; D gene uncertain. The CDR3 sequence is 14 residues long. Trimming pared 2 bases from V and 4 bases from J, leaving 8 bases between. Germline V gene lookup returns CDR1 LGHNT and CDR2 FRNRAP. CDR3 in DNA: TGTGCTAGTGGTTTGCATAGAGCCACCGGGGAGCTGTTTTTT. Its protein is CASGLHRATGELFF.

This chain uses TRBV27 with TRBJ1-6; 8 bases agree with TRBD1. This CDR3 is built from 18 residues. J lost 0 bases, V lost 2 bases, and 6 bases had no gene match. Germline assignment: CDR1 MNHEY and CDR2 SMNVEV (reference sequence). CDR3 DNA sequence: TGTGCCAGCAGTTTAAGACAGGGGCCCAGCTCCTATAATTCACCCCTCCACTTT. It yields the protein CASSLRQGPSSYNSPLHF.

The chain couples TRBV2 to TRBJ1-1; 8 bases fit TRBD1. J lost 5 bases, V lost 6 bases, and 8 bases had no gene match. The CDR3 is made up of 14 amino acids. Germline V CDR1 and CDR2: SNHLY, FYNNEI. The CDR3 region has the DNA TGTGCCAGCAGCCCCGCAGGGGGCCGGACTGAAGCTTTCTTT. This encodes CASSPAGGRTEAFF.

This chain uses TRBV28 with TRBJ2-1; 11 positions agree with TRBD2. The CDR3 sequence is 16 residues long. V lost 3 bases to trimming and J lost 1 base; unmatched junction nucleotides: 2. Germline V CDR1 and CDR2: MDHEN, SYDVKM. The CDR3 loop is CASSLGTSGSYNEQFF. CDR3 DNA sequence: TGTGCCAGCAGTTTGGGGACTAGCGGTTCCTACAATGAGCAGTTCTTC.

This rearrangement joins TRBV5-1 to TRBJ2-1; a weak D match, TRBD1 (6 bases). V gave up 0 bases and J gave up 5 bases, with 9 bases separating them. This CDR3 has 14 residues. In germline, CDR1 is SGHRS, CDR2 YFSETQ. The CDR3 coding sequence is TGCGCCAGCAGCTTGGGACAGGCTCACAATGAGCAGTTCTTC. Amino acid sequence: CASSLGQAHNEQFF.

The V gene is TRBV5-1, the J gene TRBJ2-1, with 8 nucleotides matching TRBD2. This CDR3 is 18 amino acids long. V lost 4 bases and J lost 1; bases outside the gene matches: 13. Germline CDR1 SGHRS, CDR2 YFSETQ. The CDR3 is CASSPRGAGAGSYNEQFF. The CDR3 DNA reads TGCGCCAGCAGCCCCCGTGGAGCGGGGGCTGGATCCTACAATGAGCAGTTCTTC.

The chain has TRBV5-4 and TRBJ1-1, with 8 bases lining up with TRBD1. Germline CDR1 and CDR2: SGHNT and YYREEE (reference sequence). Germline trimming cut 4 bases from V and 5 bases from J; bases unmatched to any gene: 10. This CDR3 spans 15 amino acids. The CDR3 spells CASSPGQDRGTEAFF. DNA of the CDR3: TGTGCCAGCAGCCCGGGACAGGATCGGGGAACTGAAGCTTTCTTT.

V and J are TRBV4-2 and TRBJ2-3, with TRBD2 matching over 10 bases. Germline CDR1 is LGHNA and CDR2 is YNFKEQ. The CDR3 covers 17 residues. The ends lost 1 base at V and 4 bases at J; junction bases unmatched: 8. In DNA, the CDR3 is TGTGCCAGCAGCCAAGTCGGACAAGCGGGAGGGTCAGATACGCAGTATTTT. This translates into CASSQVGQAGGSDTQYF.